The clone carrying this T cell receptor (beta chain) has a single count. Its specificity is unknown. The CDR3 length is 16 residues. V was trimmed by 5 bases and J by 1 base, leaving 15 bases between them. Germline CDR1 SGHTA, CDR2 FQGNSA. Among the 120 or so subjects of the validation cohort, separate from the approximately 700-subject first cohort, were the donors. The method was immunoSEQ multiplex PCR; TCRdb's version includes in-frame clones alone and lacks a portion of them. This sample has over 150,000 clones; about 80% occur once, and the top ten carry 2.5% to 3%. This entry comes from a study of cytomegalovirus exposure and HLA in healthy donors. The overall study: The 90 to 150 validation repertoires used a platform that matched the one used for the 550 to 800 first-cohort repertoires, as a later analysis reported.

The study, taken as a whole, reports: The study labeled 150 to 200 TCR beta chains cytomegalovirus-associated. In vitro confirmation showed a few CMV-associated chains to be CMV antigen specific.

This sequence originates from a woman aged 18-30 years in good health and CMV-seropositive. The sequencing sample was made of PBMCs. The chain employs TRBV7-2 and TRBJ2-4; D is uncertain. The CDR3 sequence is CASSPVVGAAKNIQYF. The CDR3 nucleotides are TGTGCCAGCAGCCCGGTCGTAGGAGCGGCCAAAAACATTCAGTACTTC. The variable domain in full, with the rest retrieved from reference TRBV7-2 and TRBJ2-4, is GAGVSQSPSNKVTEKGKDVELRCDPISGHTALYWYRQSLGQGLEFLIYFQGNSAPDKSGLPSDRFSAERTGGSVSTLTIQRTQQEDSAVYLCASSPVVGAAKNIQYFGAGTRLSVL.